This T cell receptor (beta chain) was documented in a study of T cells in severe cutaneous drug reactions. Whole-study results and caveats: Tolerant-control and healthy-donor PBMC lacked or rarely had the public CDR3 found in blisters.

Comments on this clonotype: The antigen remains undetermined.

Bulk and single-cell libraries used iRepertoire multiplex PCR with TCR subtype-specific primers. With the multiplex PCR reads reprocessed, TCRdb shows one record per CDR3 protein and no DNA. The table lists more than 20,000 distinct CDR3 sequences. The V gene's germline CDR1 is SEHNR and CDR2 FQNEAQ (reference sequence). The CDR3 extends over 15 amino acids. The donors had carbamazepine-induced Stevens-Johnson syndrome or toxic epidermal necrolysis. This TCR was recovered from a human donor with toxic epidermal necrolysis, a severe cutaneous drug reaction. The sample consisted of PBMCs. V gene TRBV7-9 combines with J gene TRBJ2-1; TCRdb's D gene call, TRBD1, goes unchecked for lack of DNA. CDR3 in amino acids: CASSFTGAPNNEQFF.